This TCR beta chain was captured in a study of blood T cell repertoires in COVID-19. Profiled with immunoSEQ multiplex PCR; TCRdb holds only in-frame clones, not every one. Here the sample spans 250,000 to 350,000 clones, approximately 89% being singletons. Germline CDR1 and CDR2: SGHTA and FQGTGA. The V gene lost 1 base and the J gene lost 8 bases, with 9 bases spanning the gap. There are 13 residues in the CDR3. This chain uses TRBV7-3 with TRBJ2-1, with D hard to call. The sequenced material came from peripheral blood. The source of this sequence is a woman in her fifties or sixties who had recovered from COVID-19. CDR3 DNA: TGTGCCAGCAGCTTAAGCGGTAGGCATGAGCAGTTCTTC. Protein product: CASSLSGRHEQFF.